The clone carrying this T cell receptor beta chain has more than one count but fewer than ten. V gave up 5 bases and J gave up 5 bases, with 9 bases separating them. The CDR3 runs 11 residues. Germline V gene sequence: CDR1 SQVTM, CDR2 ANQGSEA. These data originate in a study of immune evolution from preneoplasia to lung adenocarcinoma. Study details: HLA loss of heterozygosity: over 5.5% AIS, approximately 15% MIA, around 35% ADC, none AAH.

Measured with immunoSEQ multiplex PCR; TCRdb has only the in-frame clones, and not every one. The table includes 15,000 or so clones, roughly 85% detected once. The source material was FFPE lung adenocarcinoma in situ tissue. V usage is TRBV29-1 and J usage is TRBJ1-1; D is ambiguous. The source is a donor at least 70 years old with lung adenocarcinoma. The CDR3 DNA follows: TGCAGCGTTTGGGGAGAGACTGAAGCTTTCTTT. Residues: CSVWGETEAFF.